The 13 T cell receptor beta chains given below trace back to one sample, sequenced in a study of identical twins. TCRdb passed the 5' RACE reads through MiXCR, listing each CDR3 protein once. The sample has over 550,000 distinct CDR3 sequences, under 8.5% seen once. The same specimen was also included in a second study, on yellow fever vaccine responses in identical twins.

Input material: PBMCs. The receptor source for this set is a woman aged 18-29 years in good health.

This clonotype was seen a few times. The CDR3 is CASSSLGALGGTDTQYF. DNA for the CDR3: TGTGCCAGCAGCTCCCTGGGGGCGCTGGGGGGCACAGATACGCAGTATTTT. The chain couples TRBV7-9 to TRBJ2-3; possible D gene TRBD1, 6 bases. The CDR3 has 17 residues. The germline V gene encodes CDR1 SEHNR and CDR2 FQNEAQ (reference sequence). V was cut by 4 bases and J by 1 base, with 18 bases left in between. The full variable domain, rest sourced from reference TRBV7-9 and TRBJ2-3, is DTGVSQNPRHKITKRGQNVTFRCDPISEHNRLYWYRQTLGQGPEFLTYFQNEAQLEKSRLLSDRFSAERPKGSFSTLEIQRTEQGDSAMYLCASSSLGALGGTDTQYFGPGTRLTVL.

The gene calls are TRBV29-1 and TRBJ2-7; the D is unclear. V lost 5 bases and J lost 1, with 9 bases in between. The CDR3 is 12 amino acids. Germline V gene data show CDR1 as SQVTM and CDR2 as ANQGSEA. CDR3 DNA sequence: TGCAGCGTTTTAGTAGGGTCCTACGAGCAGTACTTC. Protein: CSVLVGSYEQYF.

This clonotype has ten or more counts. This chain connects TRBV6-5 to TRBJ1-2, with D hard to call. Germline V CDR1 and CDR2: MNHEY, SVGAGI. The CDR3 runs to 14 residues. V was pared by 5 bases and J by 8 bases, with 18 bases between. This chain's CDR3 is CASSTPETKHGYTF. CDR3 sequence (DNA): TGTGCCAGCAGTACGCCAGAAACAAAGCACGGCTACACCTTC.

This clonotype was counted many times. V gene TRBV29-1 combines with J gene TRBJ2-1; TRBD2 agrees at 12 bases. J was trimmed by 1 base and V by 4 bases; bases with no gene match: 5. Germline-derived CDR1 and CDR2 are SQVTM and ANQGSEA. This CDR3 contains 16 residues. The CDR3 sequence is CSVVRLAGGSYNEQFF. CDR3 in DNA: TGCAGCGTTGTCCGGCTAGCGGGAGGGTCCTACAATGAGCAGTTCTTC.

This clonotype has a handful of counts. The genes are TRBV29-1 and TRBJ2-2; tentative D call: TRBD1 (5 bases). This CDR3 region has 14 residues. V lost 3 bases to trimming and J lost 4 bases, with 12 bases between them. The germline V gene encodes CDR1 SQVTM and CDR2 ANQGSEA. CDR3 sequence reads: CSVDKGRGTGELFF. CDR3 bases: TGCAGCGTTGATAAGGGGCGCGGCACCGGGGAGCTGTTTTTT.

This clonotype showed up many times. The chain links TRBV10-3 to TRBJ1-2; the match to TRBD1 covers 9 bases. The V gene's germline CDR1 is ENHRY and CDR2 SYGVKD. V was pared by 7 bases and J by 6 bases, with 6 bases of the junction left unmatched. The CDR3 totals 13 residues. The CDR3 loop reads CAITPGTGNGYTF. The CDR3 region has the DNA TGTGCCATCACCCCAGGGACAGGGAATGGCTACACCTTC.

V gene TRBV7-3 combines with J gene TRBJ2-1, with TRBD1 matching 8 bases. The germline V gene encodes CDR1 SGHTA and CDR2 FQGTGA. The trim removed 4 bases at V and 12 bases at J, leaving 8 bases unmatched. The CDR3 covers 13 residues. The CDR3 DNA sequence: TGTGCCAGCAGCTCAGGCGGGACAGGCGTGCAGTTCTTC. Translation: CASSSGGTGVQFF. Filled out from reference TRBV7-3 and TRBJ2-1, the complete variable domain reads GAGVSQTPSNKVTEKGKYVELRCDPISGHTALYWYRQSLGQGPEFLIYFQGTGAADDSGLPNDRFFAVRPEGSVSTLKIQRTERGDSAVYLCASSSGGTGVQFFGPGTRLTVL.

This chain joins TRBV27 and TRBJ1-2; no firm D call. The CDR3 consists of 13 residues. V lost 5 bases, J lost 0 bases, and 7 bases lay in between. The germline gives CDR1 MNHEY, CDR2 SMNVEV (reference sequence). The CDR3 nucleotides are TGTGCCAGCAGTATGACCGCTAACTATGGCTACACCTTC. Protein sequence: CASSMTANYGYTF.

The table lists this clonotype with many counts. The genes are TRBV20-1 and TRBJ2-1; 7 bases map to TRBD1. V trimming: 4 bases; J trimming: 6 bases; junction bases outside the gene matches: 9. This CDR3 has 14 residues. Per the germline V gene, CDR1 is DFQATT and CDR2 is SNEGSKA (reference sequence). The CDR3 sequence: CSATHRGNGNEQFF. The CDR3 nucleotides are TGCAGTGCTACCCACAGGGGTAATGGCAATGAGCAGTTCTTC.

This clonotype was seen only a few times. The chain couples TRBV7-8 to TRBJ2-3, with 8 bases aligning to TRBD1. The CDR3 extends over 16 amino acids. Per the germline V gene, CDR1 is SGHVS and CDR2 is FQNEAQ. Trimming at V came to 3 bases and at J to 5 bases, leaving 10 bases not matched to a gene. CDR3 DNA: TGTGCCAGCAGCTTGTTCTTCGGGACAGGCGGAGATACGCAGTATTTT. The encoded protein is CASSLFFGTGGDTQYF.

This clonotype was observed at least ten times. The CDR3, as DNA: TGTGCCAGCAGTTTCTCGGGGAAAGCCGGCAAAAACATTCAGTACTTC. It specifies CASSFSGKAGKNIQYF. This rearrangement joins TRBV12-3 or TRBV12-4 to TRBJ2-4; D might be TRBD2 (5 bases). CDR3 length: 16 residues. With 3 bases removed from V and 3 bases from J, the gap between germline ends came to 15 bases.

In DNA form, the CDR3 reads TGTGCCAGCAGTGAAAGGACTAGCGGGGGTGCAGATACGCAGTATTTT. Residues: CASSERTSGGADTQYF. V is TRBV12-3 or TRBV12-4 and J is TRBJ2-3, with 13 bases identical to TRBD2. The CDR3 loop spans 16 amino acids. The junction had 6 bases not matched to a gene; V was cut back by 5 bases and J by 4 bases.

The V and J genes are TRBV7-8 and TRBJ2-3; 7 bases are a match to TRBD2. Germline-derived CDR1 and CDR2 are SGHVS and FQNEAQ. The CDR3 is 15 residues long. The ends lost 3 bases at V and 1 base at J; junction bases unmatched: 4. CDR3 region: CASSFSSGRTDTQYF. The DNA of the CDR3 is TGTGCCAGCAGCTTCTCTAGCGGACGCACAGATACGCAGTATTTT.